This entry concerns a single T cell receptor beta chain. Its specificity is unknown. This CDR3 has 15 amino acids. The V gene's germline CDR1 is LGHNA and CDR2 YNFKEQ. V was trimmed by 0 bases and J by 2 bases, leaving 11 bases between them. These data are taken from a study of cytomegalovirus exposure and HLA in healthy donors. Across the whole study: Among about 200 million T cells, an earlier analysis found 90 million to 130 million unique TCR beta sequences.

Study findings and constraints: High specificity and sensitivity for cytomegalovirus status were reported for the classifier. The study listed approximately 170 cytomegalovirus-associated TCR beta chains.

The PCR used 60 Vbeta and 13 Jbeta primers. TCRdb's table, derived via immunoSEQ multiplex PCR, lists solely in-frame clones and lacks some. The sample contains more than 95,000 clones, roughly four fifths of which appear only once. This sequence originates from a man aged 18 to 35 in good health and CMV-seronegative. Sample: PBMCs. The rearrangement links TRBV4-2 to TRBJ2-7; the D gene is possibly TRBD2 (6 bases). CDR3 region: CASSQELADTYEQYF. For the CDR3, the DNA is TGTGCCAGCAGCCAAGAACTAGCCGATACCTACGAGCAGTACTTC.